These 3 T cell receptor beta chains came from one sample sequenced in a study of CD8+ T cells in alopecia areata. Extraction of RNA preceded its reverse transcription into cDNA, which served as the sequencing template. This table comes from immunoSEQ multiplex PCR, and its TCRdb copy is limited to in-frame clones, with some not included. Among some 150,000 clones listed, nearly 55% were seen once. Noted treatment: oral pan-JAK inhibitor, 5-10 mg twice daily. The sequencing used CD8+ T cells sorted from blood, collected at week 4, from a patient treated with tofacitinib. All receptors come from a human donor with alopecia areata.

This chain joins TRBV7-8 and TRBJ2-1; D tentatively reads TRBD1 or TRBD2 (7 bases each). The CDR3 has 16 residues. V lost 5 bases and J lost 4, with 18 bases in between. CDR1 is SGHVS, CDR2 FQNEAQ, per germline. For the CDR3, the DNA is TGTGCCAGCAGCGCCAGACAGGGAGGGGGATACAATGAGCAGTTCTTC. It encodes CASSARQGGGYNEQFF. The complete variable domain, with remaining parts taken from reference TRBV7-8 and TRBJ2-1, reads GAGVSQSPRYKVAKRGQDVALRCDPISGHVSLFWYQQALGQGPEFLTYFQNEAQLDKSGLPSDRFFAERPEGSVSTLKIQRTQQEDSAVYLCASSARQGGGYNEQFFGPGTRLTVL.

This clone was counted between two and nine times. The gene calls are TRBV6-6 and TRBJ2-5, with D maybe TRBD1 (6 bases). This CDR3 has 13 residues. Germline values: CDR1 MNHNY, CDR2 SVGAGI (reference sequence). V dropped 5 bases and J dropped 3 bases, with 10 bases sitting between them. CDR3 residues: CASSTWTEETQYF. The CDR3, as DNA: TGTGCCAGCAGTACGTGGACAGAAGAGACCCAGTACTTC.

This chain uses TRBV25-1 with TRBJ2-7, with a weak D call TRBD2 (5 bases). CDR1 MGHDK and CDR2 SYGVNS come from the germline V gene. The CDR3 is 14 amino acids. Trimming shortened V by 10 bases and J by 3 bases, and 19 bases separated the two germline ends. The CDR3 DNA reads as TGTGCCATCAGCCGGGATGAAACTGGCTACGAGCAGTACTTC. Its protein is CAISRDETGYEQYF.